The 4 T cell receptor beta chains presented below share a single source sample, sequenced in a study of T cell responses to AZD1222 COVID-19 vaccine. Profiled with immunoSEQ multiplex PCR; TCRdb holds only in-frame clones, not every one. The sample shows around 45,000 clones, less than 95% of them seen only once. The sample in question was peripheral blood, obtained 28 days after the second AZD1222 dose. These receptors were taken from an adult who received the AZD1222 COVID-19 vaccine.

The J gene is TRBJ2-5, the V gene TRBV5-4; D may correspond to TRBD1 or TRBD2 (6 bases each). Germline CDR1 SGHNT, CDR2 YYREEE (reference sequence). The CDR3 extends over 16 amino acids. V was shortened by 1 base and J by 2 bases, with 15 bases between the two germline ends. The CDR3 is CASSLYSGGQQETQYF. The CDR3 DNA is TGTGCCAGCAGCTTGTACTCCGGGGGCCAGCAAGAGACCCAGTACTTC.

J is TRBJ2-3 and V is TRBV2, with 8 bases that match TRBD1. J gave up 1 base and V 10 bases, and 13 bases lay outside the gene matches. CDR1 and CDR2 from the germline V gene are SNHLY and FYNNEI. The CDR3 length is 16 residues. The CDR3 region has the DNA TGTGCCAACCCGACTGACAGGGGCAGAGGCACAGATACGCAGTATTTT. Translated, it gives CANPTDRGRGTDTQYF.

The CDR3 sequence is CASSTSDRAGNTGELFF. The DNA of the CDR3 is TGTGCCAGCAGCACCTCGGACAGGGCGGGGAACACCGGGGAGCTGTTTTTT. This rearrangement joins TRBV13 to TRBJ2-2; 8 nucleotides align to TRBD1. From germline, CDR1 is PRHDT and CDR2 FYEKMQ (reference sequence). Losses at the gene ends were 5 bases for V and 1 base for J; bases not matched to a gene: 9. The CDR3 is made up of 17 amino acids. Using reference TRBV13 and TRBJ2-2 for the parts outside the CDR3, the full variable domain is AAGVIQSPRHLIKEKRETATLKCYPIPRHDTVYWYQQGPGQDPQFLISFYEKMQSDKGSIPDRFSAQQFSDYHSELNMSSLELGDSALYFCASSTSDRAGNTGELFFGEGSRLTVL.

The CDR3 reads CASSLTGTGNTEAFF. In DNA, the CDR3 is TGCGCCAGCAGCTTGACTGGGACAGGGAACACTGAAGCTTTCTTT. The rearrangement joins TRBV5-1 to TRBJ1-1, with 8 bases that match TRBD1. The CDR3 has 15 residues. Per the germline V gene, CDR1 is SGHRS and CDR2 is YFSETQ. V was clipped by 1 base and J by 1 base; unmatched bases: 3.